This is a list of T cell receptor beta chains from one sample in a study of T cell responses to AZD1222 COVID-19 vaccine. The method was immunoSEQ multiplex PCR; TCRdb's version includes in-frame clones alone and lacks a portion of them. The sample yields roughly 70,000 clones, approximately 85% seen once. The sample was peripheral blood, taken on day 0 of AZD1222 vaccination. The receptors here all came from an adult in good health. The CDR3 runs from the conserved cysteine through the conserved F or W. The D gene is left open where the match is weak. Only part of the rows carry a size: once, few, many, or a class if the clone is expanded.

j_call: TRBJ2-5
d_call: -
v_call: TRBV5-8
clone_size: -
cdr3_nt: TGTGCCAGCAGCTTGGGGGAAGGGGGCCAAGAGACCCAGTACTTC
cdr3_aa: CASSLGEGGQETQYF

j_call: TRBJ2-7
d_call: TRBD1
v_call: TRBV5-1
clone_size: once
cdr3_nt: TGCGCCAGCAGCTCCCTGGGACAGGGAGTGGGGGAGCAGTACTTC
cdr3_aa: CASSSLGQGVGEQYF

j_call: TRBJ2-7
d_call: TRBD1
v_call: TRBV9
clone_size: -
cdr3_nt: TGTGCCAGCAGCGTAGGGGGACAGGGCCACTCCTACGAGCAGTACTTC
cdr3_aa: CASSVGGQGHSYEQYF

j_call: TRBJ2-5
d_call: -
v_call: TRBV4-1
clone_size: -
cdr3_nt: TGCGCCAGCAGCCAAGGACAGGGAGGCCAAGAGACCCAGTACTTC
cdr3_aa: CASSQGQGGQETQYF

j_call: TRBJ2-3
d_call: TRBD1
v_call: TRBV9
clone_size: -
cdr3_nt: TGTGCCAGCAGCCCGGCGGACAGGGGAGTAATAGATACGCAGTATTTT
cdr3_aa: CASSPADRGVIDTQYF

j_call: TRBJ1-2
d_call: TRBD1
v_call: TRBV6-5
clone_size: -
cdr3_nt: TGTGCCAGCGGACAGGGGTATGGCTACACCTTC
cdr3_aa: CASGQGYGYTF

j_call: TRBJ1-4
d_call: TRBD1
v_call: TRBV6-5
clone_size: -
cdr3_nt: TGTGCCAGCAGTTATCAGGGGGCGCTGACTAATGAAAAACTGTTTTTT
cdr3_aa: CASSYQGALTNEKLFF

j_call: TRBJ2-7
d_call: TRBD1
v_call: TRBV10-2
clone_size: few
cdr3_nt: TGCGCCAGCTCTTACACAGGGGACCACGAGCAGTACTTC
cdr3_aa: CASSYTGDHEQYF

j_call: TRBJ1-4
d_call: -
v_call: TRBV6-5
clone_size: -
cdr3_nt: TGTGCCAGCAGTTACTCGAGGAACAGGGCCAATGAAAAACTGTTTTTT
cdr3_aa: CASSYSRNRANEKLFF

j_call: TRBJ1-3
d_call: -
v_call: TRBV19
clone_size: -
cdr3_nt: TGTATTGGCATGCGTTACGGCAGGGACTCTGGAAACACCATATATTTT
cdr3_aa: CIGMRYGRDSGNTIYF

j_call: TRBJ1-2
d_call: -
v_call: TRBV7-3
clone_size: -
cdr3_nt: TGTGCCAGCGGACCGTACCCAGCGGAGGACTATGGCTACACCTTC
cdr3_aa: CASGPYPAEDYGYTF

j_call: TRBJ2-2
d_call: TRBD1
v_call: TRBV7-6
clone_size: -
cdr3_nt: TGTGCCAGCAGCTTAGGACAGGGGCGGACCGGGGAGCTGTTTTTT
cdr3_aa: CASSLGQGRTGELFF

j_call: TRBJ1-2
d_call: -
v_call: TRBV7-9
clone_size: -
cdr3_nt: TGTGCCAGCAGCTTCGGCTATGGCTACACCTTC
cdr3_aa: CASSFGYGYTF

j_call: TRBJ1-1
d_call: TRBD1
v_call: TRBV19
clone_size: -
cdr3_nt: TGTGCCAGTAGCGGGACAGGGGACACTGAAGCTTTCTTT
cdr3_aa: CASSGTGDTEAFF